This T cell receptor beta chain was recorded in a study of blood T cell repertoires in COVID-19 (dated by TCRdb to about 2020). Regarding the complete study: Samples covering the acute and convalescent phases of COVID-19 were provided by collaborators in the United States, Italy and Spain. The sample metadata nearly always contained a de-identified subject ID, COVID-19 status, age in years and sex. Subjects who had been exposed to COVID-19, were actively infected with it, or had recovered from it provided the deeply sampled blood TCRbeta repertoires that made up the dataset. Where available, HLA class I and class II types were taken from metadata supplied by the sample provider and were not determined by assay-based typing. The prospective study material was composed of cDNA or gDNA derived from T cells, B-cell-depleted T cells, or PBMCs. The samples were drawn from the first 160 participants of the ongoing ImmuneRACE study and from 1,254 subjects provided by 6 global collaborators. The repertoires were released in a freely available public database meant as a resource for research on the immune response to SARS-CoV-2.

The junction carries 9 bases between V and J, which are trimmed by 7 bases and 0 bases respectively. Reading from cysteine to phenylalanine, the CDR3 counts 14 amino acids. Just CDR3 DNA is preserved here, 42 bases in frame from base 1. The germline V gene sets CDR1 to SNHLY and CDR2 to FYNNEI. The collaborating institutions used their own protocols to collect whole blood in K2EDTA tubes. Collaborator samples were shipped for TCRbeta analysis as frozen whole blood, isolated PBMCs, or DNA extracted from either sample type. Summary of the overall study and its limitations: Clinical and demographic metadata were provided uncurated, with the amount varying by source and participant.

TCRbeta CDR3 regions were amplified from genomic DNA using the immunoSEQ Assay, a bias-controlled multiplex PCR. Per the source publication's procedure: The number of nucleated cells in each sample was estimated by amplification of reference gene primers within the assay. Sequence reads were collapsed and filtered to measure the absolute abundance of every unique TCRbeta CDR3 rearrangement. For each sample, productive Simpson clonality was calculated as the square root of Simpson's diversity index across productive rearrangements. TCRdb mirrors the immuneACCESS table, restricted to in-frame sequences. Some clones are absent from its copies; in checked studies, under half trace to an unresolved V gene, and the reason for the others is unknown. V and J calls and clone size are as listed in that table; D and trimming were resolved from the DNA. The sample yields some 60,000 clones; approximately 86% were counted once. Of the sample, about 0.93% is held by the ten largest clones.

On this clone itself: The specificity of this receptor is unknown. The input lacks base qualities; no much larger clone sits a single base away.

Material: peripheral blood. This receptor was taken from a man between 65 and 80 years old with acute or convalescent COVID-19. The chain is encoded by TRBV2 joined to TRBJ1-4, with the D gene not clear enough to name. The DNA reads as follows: TGTGCCAGCACCCTACTCGCAACTAATGAAAAACTGTTTTTT. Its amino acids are CASTLLATNEKLFF.